These 21 T cell receptor beta chains came from one sample sequenced in a study of cytomegalovirus exposure and HLA in healthy donors. PCR involved 60 Vbeta and 13 Jbeta primers. Sequenced by immunoSEQ multiplex PCR; TCRdb stores in-frame clones only, minus some. The data contain 100,000 to 150,000 clones, more than 60% of them seen just once; the ten biggest clones take up around 1.5%. Sequenced sample: PBMCs. The source of these receptors is a woman aged 18-29 years in good health and CMV-seronegative.

The V and J genes are TRBV25-1 and TRBJ2-1; weak D call: TRBD1 (5 bases). The CDR3 covers 10 residues. V was clipped by 4 bases and J by 11 bases, with 6 bases between them. Germline lookup yields CDR1 MGHDK and CDR2 SYGVNS. The CDR3 region is CASSAGKQFF. In DNA form, the CDR3 reads TGTGCCAGCAGTGCAGGGAAGCAGTTCTTC.

This clone was seen a handful of times. J is TRBJ1-1 and V is TRBV5-4, with TRBD1 as a possible D gene (5 bases). The V and J ends lost 0 bases and 1 base respectively, with 10 bases between them. This CDR3 is 15 amino acids long. From germline, CDR1 is SGHNT and CDR2 YYREEE (reference sequence). This CDR3 reads CASSLARQTNTEAFF. The CDR3 coding sequence is TGTGCCAGCAGCTTGGCCAGACAGACGAACACTGAAGCTTTCTTT.

J is TRBJ1-1 and V is TRBV19; D perhaps matches TRBD1 (6 bases). The CDR3 contains 14 residues. Per the germline V gene, CDR1 is LNHDA and CDR2 is SQIVND (reference sequence). V was clipped by 7 bases and J by 2 bases, with 14 bases between them. CDR3 region: CASTYPGHNTEAFF. CDR3 nucleotide sequence: TGTGCCAGTACTTATCCGGGACACAACACTGAAGCTTTCTTT.

In this sample, this clone turned up a few times. The chain uses TRBV7-9 and TRBJ1-1; D call uncertain. CDR1 is SEHNR, CDR2 FQNEAQ, per germline (reference sequence). Deletions cut 7 bases from V and 0 bases from J, with 12 bases between. There are 14 residues in the CDR3. The CDR3 sequence is CASTLAGVNTEAFF. DNA for the CDR3: TGTGCCAGCACCCTCGCCGGGGTGAACACTGAAGCTTTCTTT.

With respect to this clone: Other DNA sequences in this sample translate to the same CDR3. The rearrangement links TRBV5-4 to TRBJ2-5; 9 bases are shared with TRBD2. CDR1 SGHNT and CDR2 YYREEE come from the germline V gene (reference sequence). J lost 5 bases, V lost 0 bases, and 8 bases had no gene match. The CDR3 consists of 16 residues. The chain's CDR3 is CASSLAGGRARETQYF. CDR3 DNA sequence: TGTGCCAGCAGCTTGGCCGGCGGGAGGGCCCGGGAGACCCAGTACTTC.

The chain links TRBV7-6 to TRBJ1-4; D remains ambiguous. The V end was cut by 5 bases, the J end by 7 bases, with 8 bases between. The CDR3 consists of 12 residues. Germline V gene data show CDR1 as SGHVS and CDR2 as FNYEAQ. In nucleotides, the CDR3 is TGTGCCAGCAGCAGCGGGGTTGAAAAACTGTTTTTT. Translation: CASSSGVEKLFF.

The chain uses TRBV30 and TRBJ1-1, with D unclear. The CDR3 consists of 14 residues. The germline V and J ends were trimmed by 3 bases and 6 bases, with 17 bases remaining between them. The V gene's germline CDR1 is GTSNPN and CDR2 SVGIG (reference sequence). CDR3 sequence (DNA): TGTGCCTGGAGCCCAACCCTGGCCCTTGCTGAAGCTTTCTTT. It translates to CAWSPTLALAEAFF.

The V gene is TRBV4-1, the J gene TRBJ2-5; tentatively, D is TRBD2 (5 bases). The V end was cut by 1 base, the J end by 3 bases, with 12 bases between. The CDR3 length is 15 residues. In germline, CDR1 is MGHRA, CDR2 YSYEKL. CDR3 region: CASSQVTEREETQYF. The CDR3 DNA follows: TGCGCCAGCAGCCAAGTTACAGAGAGGGAAGAGACCCAGTACTTC.

V and J are TRBV5-1 and TRBJ2-1, with D maybe TRBD2 (6 bases). CDR3 length: 16 residues. The germline V gene encodes CDR1 SGHRS and CDR2 YFSETQ. V gave up 2 bases and J gave up 0 bases, with 12 bases separating them. As DNA, the CDR3 is TGCGCCAGCAGCTTCGGGGGAGACTCCTCCTACAATGAGCAGTTCTTC. Translation gives CASSFGGDSSYNEQFF.

This clone was counted a few times. The chain's CDR3 is CASSFGLDYEQYF. The CDR3 coding sequence is TGTGCCAGCAGCTTTGGACTAGACTACGAGCAGTACTTC. V and J are TRBV5-6 and TRBJ2-7; 7 bases are a match to TRBD2. V shed 2 bases and J 3 bases; nucleotides not matched to a gene: 2. Germline CDR1 reads SGHDT; CDR2 reads YYEEEE. CDR3 length equals 13 residues.

The chain joins TRBV19 to TRBJ1-2; 8 nucleotides line up with TRBD1. CDR1 and CDR2 (germline): LNHDA, SQIVND (reference sequence). The CDR3 covers 14 residues. Trimming at V came to 5 bases and at J to 2 bases, leaving 4 bases not matched to a gene. CDR3 sequence (DNA): TGTGCCAGTAGTGCTGACAGGGGAAACTATGGCTACACCTTC. Protein: CASSADRGNYGYTF.

This clone was detected once. This rearrangement joins TRBV6-5 to TRBJ1-2; D gene unclear. CDR3 length: 13 amino acids. The germline V gene has CDR1 MNHEY and CDR2 SVGAGI. Between the trimmed V and J ends, which lost 6 bases and 2 bases, there was a span of 10 bases. This CDR3 is CASSGRLNYGYTF. CDR3 nucleotides: TGTGCCAGCAGCGGTAGACTGAACTATGGCTACACCTTC.

This chain joins TRBV6-1 and TRBJ1-2; 7 nucleotides agree with TRBD1. V shed 8 bases, J shed 6 bases, and the junction held 9 bases outside the gene matches. CDR3 length equals 13 residues. The germline gives CDR1 MNHNS, CDR2 SASEGT. The CDR3 nucleotides read TGTGCCAGCGGACCGGACAGGATAAATGGCTACACCTTC. It is translated as CASGPDRINGYTF.

As concerns this clone: One end of the junction is discordant with germline, which a read error may explain. The chain is built from TRBV2 and TRBJ2-4; possible D gene TRBD2, 5 bases. From germline, CDR1 is SNHLY and CDR2 FYNNEI. This CDR3 is 12 amino acids long. The CDR3 reads CGSGLGEGIQYF. CDR3 bases: TGCGGCTCTGGACTGGGTGAGGGCATTCAGTACTTC.

V is TRBV29-1 and J is TRBJ2-1, with D possibly being TRBD2 (6 bases). Germline V gene data show CDR1 as SQVTM and CDR2 as ANQGSEA. V gave up 7 bases and J gave up 5 bases, with 12 bases separating them. This CDR3 is built from 12 residues. CDR3: CSAGTGDNEQFF. The CDR3, as DNA: TGCAGCGCCGGGACTGGGGACAATGAGCAGTTCTTC.

This clone was observed once. The chain combines TRBV6-1 with TRBJ1-2, with 8 bases matching TRBD1. The junction had 8 bases not matched to a gene; V was cut back by 6 bases and J by 8 bases. The length of the CDR3 is 13 residues. Looked up from germline, CDR1 is MNHNS and CDR2 is SASEGT. The CDR3 DNA reads as TGTGCCAGCAGGCTAGACAGGGGTGGCGGCTACACCTTC. It encodes CASRLDRGGGYTF.

This clone was found a few times. The chain has TRBV7-2 and TRBJ2-5; D might be TRBD1 (5 bases). The CDR3 sequence is 15 residues long. In germline, CDR1 is SGHTA, CDR2 FQGNSA. V was shortened by 5 bases and J by 5 bases, with 18 bases between the two germline ends. This CDR3 is CASSQASRVRETQYF. DNA of the CDR3: TGTGCCAGCAGCCAGGCGAGCAGGGTTCGCGAGACCCAGTACTTC. Full variable domain (rest looked up from reference TRBV7-2 and TRBJ2-5): GAGVSQSPSNKVTEKGKDVELRCDPISGHTALYWYRQSLGQGLEFLIYFQGNSAPDKSGLPSDRFSAERTGGSVSTLTIQRTQQEDSAVYLCASSQASRVRETQYFGPGTRLLVL.

The chain uses TRBV4-2 and TRBJ2-3, with 10 positions matching TRBD2. The CDR3 is made up of 16 amino acids. The ends lost 5 bases at V and 4 bases at J; junction bases unmatched: 9. Germline loops: CDR1 LGHNA, CDR2 YNFKEQ. The CDR3: CASSTLAGVYADTQYF. CDR3 nucleotide sequence: TGTGCCAGCAGCACCCTAGCGGGAGTATATGCAGATACGCAGTATTTT.

The chain combines TRBV19 with TRBJ2-3; 7 nucleotides agree with TRBD1. V was clipped by 5 bases and J by 2 bases; unmatched bases: 7. Germline V CDR1 and CDR2: LNHDA, SQIVND (reference sequence). This CDR3 is built from 15 residues. Here the CDR3 reads CASSRTGDDTDTQYF. CDR3 bases: TGTGCCAGTAGTCGGACAGGCGATGACACAGATACGCAGTATTTT. The full variable domain, with the rest looked up from reference TRBV19 and TRBJ2-3, is DGGITQSPKYLFRKEGQNVTLSCEQNLNHDAMYWYRQDPGQGLRLIYYSQIVNDFQKGDIAEGYSVSREKKESFPLTVTSAQKNPTAFYLCASSRTGDDTDTQYFGPGTRLTVL.

The rearrangement uses TRBV9 and TRBJ2-2; 10 nucleotides match TRBD2. Germline V gene lookup returns CDR1 SGDLS and CDR2 YYNGEE. V shed 0 bases, J shed 4 bases, and the junction held 9 bases outside the gene matches. The CDR3 has 18 residues. The CDR3 sequence: CASSVVTSGFGVTGELFF. The CDR3 DNA sequence: TGTGCCAGCAGCGTAGTGACTAGCGGGTTTGGGGTCACCGGGGAGCTGTTTTTT.

This clone was detected only once. The chain recombines TRBV4-1 with TRBJ2-1; tentatively, D is TRBD2 (7 bases). The CDR3 consists of 17 residues. Germline CDR1 is MGHRA and CDR2 is YSYEKL. Trimming left V 1 base short and J 0 bases short, with 13 bases between. The CDR3, as DNA: TGCGCCAGCAGCCAAGTAATAAGGGGGGGCTCCTACAATGAGCAGTTCTTC. It is translated as CASSQVIRGGSYNEQFF.